These 7 T cell receptor beta chains were all obtained from the same sample, sequenced in a study of blood T cell repertoires in COVID-19. Libraries were prepared by immunoSEQ multiplex PCR; TCRdb keeps only in-frame clonotypes and omits some of them. The sample contains about 170,000 clones, about 90% of which appear only once. Sequenced sample: PBMCs or T cells enriched from blood (not recorded which). All receptors come from a human donor with acute COVID-19. The donor label of this sample is uncertain.

The chain uses TRBV5-5 and TRBJ2-7; 9 bases fit TRBD2. V was clipped by 3 bases and J by 7 bases; unmatched bases: 8. There are 14 residues in the CDR3. Germline V gives CDR1 SGHKS, CDR2 YYEKEE (reference sequence). The CDR3 spells CASSSRTSVREQYF. CDR3 coding DNA: TGTGCCAGCAGCTCGAGGACTAGCGTACGGGAGCAGTACTTC.

The chain has TRBV10-1 and TRBJ1-3; D is possibly TRBD1 (5 bases). V lost 2 bases, J lost 1 base, and 9 bases lay in between. Germline V gene data show CDR1 as WNHNN and CDR2 as SYGVQD (reference sequence). This CDR3 is 15 amino acids long. The CDR3 DNA is TGCGCCAGCAGTGAGACCGGGACTTCTGGAAACACCATATATTTT. It specifies CASSETGTSGNTIYF.

A single count supports this clone. The CDR3 loop is CASSLGGRSQTDTQYF. The CDR3 DNA is TGTGCCAGCAGCTTAGGGGGGAGGTCCCAAACAGATACGCAGTATTTT. The rearrangement uses TRBV11-1 and TRBJ2-3; tentatively, D is TRBD2 (6 bases). V dropped 1 base and J dropped 3 bases, with 14 bases sitting between them. Looked up from germline, CDR1 is SGHAT and CDR2 is FQDESV (reference sequence). The CDR3 totals 16 residues.

A note on this clone: Mismatch with germline at one junction end may stem from a read error. The gene calls are TRBV4-1 and TRBJ2-4; 8 bases align to TRBD2. CDR3 size: 14 residues. Germline V gene data show CDR1 as MGHRA and CDR2 as YSYEKL. In DNA form, the CDR3 reads TGCGCCAGCAGCTTTTCCTCGGGAGGGAAAGGCTTAAGCTTC. It is translated as CASSFSSGGKGLSF.

The chain is built from TRBV5-6 and TRBJ1-2, with D possibly being TRBD1 (6 bases). CDR3 size: 13 residues. Looked up from germline, CDR1 is SGHDT and CDR2 is YYEEEE. Trimming took off 0 bases at V and 7 bases at J, with 10 bases between the two ends. The CDR3 protein is CASSLGPDSGYTF. The CDR3, as DNA: TGTGCCAGCAGCTTGGGTCCGGACAGTGGCTACACCTTC.

This sequence joins TRBV19 and TRBJ1-5; D is ambiguous. V lost 6 bases, J lost 0 bases, and 9 bases lay in between. Germline-derived CDR1 and CDR2 are LNHDA and SQIVND (reference sequence). The CDR3 covers 14 residues. The DNA for the CDR3 is TGTGCCAGTAGCCCCGGGGATAGCAATCAGCCCCAGCATTTT. Translation gives CASSPGDSNQPQHF.

This clone was detected only a few times. The chain couples TRBV5-1 to TRBJ1-6, with TRBD1 matching 7 bases. With V trimmed by 6 bases and J by 9 bases, 9 bases remained unmatched. The CDR3 is 14 amino acids. The germline V gene encodes CDR1 SGHRS and CDR2 YFSETQ. The CDR3 coding sequence is TGCGCCAGCACCCTGACAGGGTATGGTTCACCCCTCCACTTT. This codes for CASTLTGYGSPLHF.